This T cell receptor beta chain comes out of a study of blood T cells in healthy people across ages (dated by TCRdb to between 2014 and 2017). Study-level background: In model experiments, template switching captured about one uniquely barcoded TCR beta cDNA molecule for every two T cells. To track age-related changes in TCR beta repertoire diversity, the study relied on deep sequencing normalized with unique cDNA molecular identifiers. Four age groups were formed from the donors: young (average roughly 15 years), middle-aged (just under 40), aged (under 70) and long-lived (about 80). To avoid experimental bias, donors of different ages were randomly spread across the sequencing lanes. For two donors (one aged 18 to 30 and one aged 80 or older), the study analyzed two additional independent replicas of 1 million unique cDNA reads from the same blood draw. The full study reports these points: Conclusive comparison of naive and antigen-experienced compartments was prevented by the profiling of bulk unsorted PBMCs. The CMV infection status of donors was not known, potentially confounding age-related changes in expanded clonotypes. Total diversity estimates from one million sequenced T cells were considered lower bounds and underestimates. As age increased, observed TCR beta diversity per million T cells dropped in a roughly linear way, and a significant reduction was already evident by age approximately 40. The percentage of naive T cells measured by flow cytometry correlated strongly with observed TCR beta diversity. Compared with the aged group, more naive CD4+ T cells, fewer expanded clones and increased TCR diversity were shown by the long-lived group, suggesting age selection.

Libraries were made using 5' RACE. TCRdb names Illumina HiSeq 2500 as the instrument used. A second PCR of about 7 to 12 cycles was run with a J-beta primer mix and a sample-barcoded 5' primer. A template-switch 5' adaptor carrying 12 random nucleotides introduced a unique molecular identifier onto each TCR beta cDNA molecule. Each sample yielded at least 2.5 million CDR3-containing paired-end reads. First-strand cDNA was synthesized from all RNA with the Mint cDNA synthesis kit, primed by a TRBC-specific oligonucleotide. Following uracil-DNA glycosylase treatment, all cDNA underwent a first 18-cycle PCR with the universal primers M1SS and BC2_uni_R. Turning to the authors' computational methods: For normalization, 1 million high-quality reads, each with a distinct molecular identifier, were randomly selected from each sample. Reads with shared molecular identifiers were discarded instead of being binned into consensus sequences. MiTCR, run with a Q25 quality threshold and the strictest error-elimination algorithm, handled CDR3 identification, clonotype clustering and error correction. A nonparametric unseen species model using Euler transformation provided a lower-bound estimate of total TCR beta diversity. TCRdb reworked the public reads: Q25 trimming with fastp, MiXCR clone assembly, productive beta chains retained. CDR3 protein duplicates are merged, each entry listing the most common genes and DNA. V and J calls and clone size were set by TCRdb, not the authors. The sample includes roughly 1.5 million distinct CDR3 sequences, with roughly two fifths observed a single time. Of the sample, roughly 3.7% falls within the top ten clones.

The CDR3 spans 14 residues, from the cysteine through the phenylalanine. Of all the DNA, just the CDR3 is kept, 42 bases in frame from base 1. This clonotype was observed a few times. No antigen is known for it. No base quality values were provided; no much bigger clone lies one nucleotide off. Systemically healthy Caucasian individuals from Russia, roughly 40 in total and aged about 6 to 95 years, were included as donors. Each donor gave about 9.7 milliliters of peripheral blood, drawn into EDTA-treated Vacutainer tubes. PBMCs were isolated by Ficoll-Paque density-gradient centrifugation, with at least 6 million obtained per sample. Total RNA, at least 5 micrograms per sample, was extracted from PBMCs with Trizol reagent. For every donor, an aliquot of PBMCs went through flow cytometry to measure the percentages of naive CD45RAhigh/CD27high T cells.

The chain is encoded by TRBV21-1 joined to TRBJ1-1; the listed D gene, TRBD1, was not tested against the DNA. TRBV21-1 is an annotated pseudogene. This sequence was found in a young woman in good health. The sample consisted of blood. The nucleotide sequence is TGTGCCAGCCCTACGGGGCCGTTAACGCCTGAAGCTTTCTTT. It specifies CASPTGPLTPEAFF.